A single sample is the source of the 10 T cell receptor beta chains below, sequenced in a study of CD8+ T cells in alopecia areata. The sequencing template was cDNA reverse transcribed from extracted RNA. Profiling relied on immunoSEQ multiplex PCR, and the TCRdb table lists in-frame clones only, not all of them. The sample yields over 100,000 clones, without any singletons. The sample taken for sequencing was lesional skin. The receptors come from a C3H/HeJ mouse with alopecia areata. For the strain, the MHC haplotype given is H2-k.

As regards this clone: The gene names here belong to mouse. Read sequence stops 4 residues before the CDR3 end, and the germline J gene provides the missing end. This rearrangement joins TRBV19 to TRBJ2-2, with 9 bases aligning to TRBD1. The CDR3 loop spans 15 amino acids. In germline, CDR1 is FNHDT, CDR2 SITEND (reference sequence). The ends lost 5 bases at V and 4 bases at J; junction bases unmatched: 6. The CDR3 DNA, read in part, is TGTGCCAGCAGCTCCGGGACAGGGACCACCGGG. It specifies CASSSGTGTTG. The entire CDR3 reads CASSSGTGTTGQLYF.

This clone was recorded at least ten times. The gene symbols are mouse symbols. The CDR3 is cut off 4 residues early in the read; its end comes from the germline J gene. The chain recombines TRBV13-1 with TRBJ1-4; 10 bases align to TRBD1. Germline trimming cut 0 bases from V and 6 bases from J; bases unmatched to any gene: 2. The germline CDR1 and CDR2 sequences are NSHNY and SYGAGN. There are 15 residues in the CDR3. The CDR3 loop is CASSDGDRGDERLFF. The CDR3 DNA, read in part, is TGTGCCAGCAGTGATGGGGACAGGGGAGACGAA.

There are a few counts of this clone. Gene names are the mouse ones. The sequenced fragment ends 4 residues before the CDR3 boundary, so the rest is inferred from the germline J gene. The chain employs TRBV13-3 and TRBJ1-2; 7 bases fit TRBD1. Germline V CDR1 and CDR2: NNHDY, SYVADS. The CDR3 has 13 amino acids. CDR3 sequence: CASSGRQGGDYTF. CDR3 DNA, as far as it was read: TGTGCCAGCAGTGGGCGACAGGGCGGC.

As for this clone: Genes here carry mouse names. From the germline J gene comes the end of the CDR3, since the read stops 4 residues before it. This rearrangement joins TRBV5 to TRBJ2-3; D ambiguous. The germline gives CDR1 LGHNA, CDR2 YNLKQL (reference sequence). V shed 0 bases and J shed 0 bases, with 7 bases lying between them. There are 15 residues in the CDR3. The CDR3 loop reads CASSQDPVSAETLYF. The part of the CDR3 DNA that was read is TGTGCCAGCAGCCAAGATCCAGTTAGTGCAGAA.

A remark on this clone: The gene names given are mouse names. The read comes to an end 4 residues before the CDR3 does, leaving the germline J gene to fill in the end. V and J are TRBV29 and TRBJ2-7; 8 bases are shared with TRBD2. The J segment lost 0 bases and the V segment lost 3 bases, leaving 1 base of the junction unmatched. The CDR3 is 14 amino acids. CDR1 and CDR2 (germline): MSHET, SYDVDS. The CDR3 is CASSLTGVSYEQYF. The CDR3 bases that were read are TGTGCTAGCAGTTTGACTGGGGTCTCCTAT.

This clone was counted only a few times. At residue 13, TCRdb's protein disagrees with the DNA translation; the protein shown here derives from the DNA. A read error is possible here, since a much larger clone lies one base away. Gene names are the mouse ones. With the read ending 3 residues before the CDR3 end, the germline J gene is used to fill in that end. This rearrangement joins TRBV13-1 to TRBJ1-3; maybe TRBD1 (6 bases). Germline V gives CDR1 NSHNY, CDR2 SYGAGN. This CDR3 contains 16 residues. V was shortened by 0 bases and J by 0 bases, with 10 bases between the two germline ends. Partial CDR3 DNA: TGTGCCAGCAGTGATGCCGGGACAACTTCTGGAAATACG. It specifies CASSDAGTTSGNT. The complete CDR3 protein is CASSDAGTTSGNTLYF.

A note on this clone: Germline and genes: mouse. Sequencing ends 4 residues short of the CDR3 end; the germline J gene provides the rest. The V call is TRBV13-3, the J call TRBJ2-3, with TRBD2 matching 10 bases. After removal of 7 bases from V and 0 bases from J, the junction contained 5 bases not matched to a gene. This CDR3 spans 15 amino acids. Germline lookup yields CDR1 NNHDY and CDR2 SYVADS. CDR3 protein: CASSGLGDSAETLYF. Incomplete CDR3 DNA: TGTGCCAGCTCCGGACTGGGGGATAGTGCAGAA.

As to this clone: Gene names are the mouse ones. CDR3 DNA (partial): TGCACCTGCAGTGCCCCGACTGGGCAAGAC. It is translated as CTCSAPTGQD. The CDR3 in its entirety is CTCSAPTGQDTQYF. V and J are TRBV1 and TRBJ2-5; 7 bases are a match to TRBD2. Read data end 4 residues before the CDR3 end; the end is taken from the germline J gene. Germline CDR1 reads NSQYPW; CDR2 reads LRSPGD (reference sequence). CDR3 length: 14 amino acids. The ends lost 3 bases at V and 3 bases at J; junction bases unmatched: 3.

This clone was seen a handful of times. Gene labels here are mouse ones. From the germline J gene comes the end of the CDR3, since the read stops 4 residues before it. This sequence joins TRBV1 and TRBJ1-2; 7 bases agree with TRBD1. This CDR3 region has 15 residues. The junction had 7 bases not matched to a gene; V was cut back by 2 bases and J by 4 bases. The germline CDR1 and CDR2 sequences are NSQYPW and LRSPGD (reference sequence). The CDR3 bases that were read are TGCACCTGCAGTGCAAGGAAAGGGGGCGGCTCC. Protein product: CTCSARKGGGS. The entire CDR3 protein is CTCSARKGGGSDYTF.

As for this clone: Gene names and germline refer to mouse. The CDR3 end falls 4 residues outside the read, so it is completed with the germline J gene. The chain has TRBV1 and TRBJ2-1; possible D gene TRBD1, 5 bases. CDR3 length: 16 amino acids. Germline CDR1 and CDR2: NSQYPW and LRSPGD (reference sequence). CDR3 bases read: TGCACCTGCAGTGCAGATCATCAGGGAAAAGGCGCT. Its translation is CTCSADHQGKGA. The whole CDR3 sequence is CTCSADHQGKGAEQFF.